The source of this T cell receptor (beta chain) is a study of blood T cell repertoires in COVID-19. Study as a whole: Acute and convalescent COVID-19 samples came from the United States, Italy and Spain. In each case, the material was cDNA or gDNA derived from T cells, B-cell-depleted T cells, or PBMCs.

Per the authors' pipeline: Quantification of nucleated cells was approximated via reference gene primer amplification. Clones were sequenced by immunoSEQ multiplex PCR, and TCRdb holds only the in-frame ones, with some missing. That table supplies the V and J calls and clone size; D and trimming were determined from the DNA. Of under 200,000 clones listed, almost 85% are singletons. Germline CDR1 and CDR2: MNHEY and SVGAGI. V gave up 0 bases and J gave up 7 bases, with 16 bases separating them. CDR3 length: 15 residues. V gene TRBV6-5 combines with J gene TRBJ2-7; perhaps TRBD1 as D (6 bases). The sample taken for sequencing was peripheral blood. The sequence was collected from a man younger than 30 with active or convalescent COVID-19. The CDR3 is CASSYSSGVVGEQYF. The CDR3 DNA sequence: TGTGCCAGCAGTTACTCGTCAGGGGTTGTGGGTGAGCAGTACTTC.